These 8 T cell receptor beta chains were all obtained from the same sample, sequenced in a study of blood T cell repertoires in COVID-19. The table came from immunoSEQ multiplex PCR; TCRdb's copy has only in-frame clones and leaves some out. The data hold more than 150,000 clones, with about 80% observed a single time. The specimen sequenced was PBMCs or T cells enriched from blood (not recorded which). The receptors were gathered from a man in his 60s who had been exposed to COVID-19.

J is TRBJ1-1 and V is TRBV11-1, with no clear D. Germline CDR1 is SGHAT and CDR2 is FQDESV (reference sequence). There are 13 residues in the CDR3. The V end was cut by 2 bases, the J end by 7 bases, with 11 bases between. The CDR3, as DNA: TGTGCCAGCAGCTTATTCGACCGGAGTGAAGCTTTCTTT. It specifies CASSLFDRSEAFF.

The chain links TRBV27 to TRBJ2-5, with 7 bases identical to TRBD1. The germline V gene has CDR1 MNHEY and CDR2 SMNVEV (reference sequence). The CDR3 spans 15 residues. Trimming at V came to 5 bases and at J to 5 bases, leaving 11 bases not matched to a gene. In DNA, the CDR3 is TGTGCCAGCAGTCCTGTGACAGGGTTTTGGGAGACCCAGTACTTC. It is translated as CASSPVTGFWETQYF.

The rearrangement uses TRBV7-2 and TRBJ2-2, with no clear D. This CDR3 has 14 residues. V gave up 5 bases and J gave up 4 bases, with 11 bases separating them. Per germline, CDR1 SGHTA and CDR2 FQGNSA. The DNA of the CDR3 is TGTGCCAGCAGCCCAGCCTCAGGCACCGGGGAGCTGTTTTTT. It yields the protein CASSPASGTGELFF.

The rearrangement uses TRBV7-2 and TRBJ1-1; no clear D gene. The germline V gene has CDR1 SGHTA and CDR2 FQGNSA. Trimming took off 1 base at V and 0 bases at J, with 15 bases between the two ends. This CDR3 spans 17 amino acids. The CDR3 region has the DNA TGTGCCAGCAGCTTAGGAGGAGTGGGTCCTATGAACACTGAAGCTTTCTTT. Amino acids: CASSLGGVGPMNTEAFF.

This clone has only a few counts. V is TRBV6-1 and J is TRBJ2-1; perhaps TRBD1 as D (6 bases). This CDR3 is 16 amino acids long. Germline V CDR1 and CDR2: MNHNS, SASEGT. Deletions cut 4 bases from V and 2 bases from J, with 15 bases between. The CDR3 nucleotides read TGTGCCAGCAGTGCCCAGGGGTCCCAACCCTACAATGAGCAGTTCTTC. Translating gives CASSAQGSQPYNEQFF.

V gene TRBV7-8 combines with J gene TRBJ1-1; D perhaps matches TRBD1 (5 bases). The V end was cut by 4 bases, the J end by 5 bases, with 17 bases between. This CDR3 is built from 15 residues. Germline CDR1 and CDR2: SGHVS and FQNEAQ. CDR3: CASSSRVREGTEAFF. The CDR3 region has the DNA TGTGCCAGCAGCTCCAGGGTGAGGGAGGGGACTGAAGCTTTCTTT.

V usage is TRBV10-3 and J usage is TRBJ2-3; the match to TRBD2 covers 12 bases. CDR3 length: 14 amino acids. Looked up from germline, CDR1 is ENHRY and CDR2 is SYGVKD. J lost 3 bases, V lost 10 bases, and 5 bases had no gene match. CDR3 region: CATLAGGGTDTQYF. Written as DNA, the CDR3 is TGTGCCACACTAGCGGGAGGCGGGACAGATACGCAGTATTTT.

The CDR3 here is CSVEDGQGSGYTF. The CDR3 bases are TGCAGCGTTGAAGATGGACAGGGGAGCGGCTACACCTTC. V is TRBV29-1 and J is TRBJ1-2; 9 bases are shared with TRBD1. The CDR3 sequence is 13 residues long. The germline V gene encodes CDR1 SQVTM and CDR2 ANQGSEA. Trimming removed 0 bases from V and 8 bases from J; junction bases left unmatched: 4.